One sample yielded the 10 T cell receptor beta chains listed below, sequenced in a study of blood T cell repertoires in COVID-19. Clones were sequenced by immunoSEQ multiplex PCR, and TCRdb holds only the in-frame ones, with some missing. Counted here are roughly 180,000 clones, approximately 82% occurring once; the ten biggest clones make up over 9.5%. Sequenced sample: peripheral blood. The source of these receptors is a woman aged 80 or over with active or convalescent COVID-19.

This rearrangement joins TRBV9 to TRBJ2-7; TRBD2 matches 9 bases. CDR1 and CDR2 (germline): SGDLS, YYNGEE. This CDR3 has 14 residues. With 0 bases clipped from V and 5 bases from J, the junction kept 3 bases outside the gene matches. This CDR3 is CASSVAPSGNEQYF. CDR3 nucleotides: TGTGCCAGCAGCGTAGCCCCTAGCGGGAACGAGCAGTACTTC.

The J gene is TRBJ1-2, the V gene TRBV27; 8 positions match TRBD1. Losses at the gene ends were 3 bases for V and 3 bases for J; bases not matched to a gene: 0. Germline CDR1 is MNHEY and CDR2 is SMNVEV (reference sequence). The CDR3 runs 13 residues. The CDR3 loop reads CASSLTGDYGYTF. As DNA, the CDR3 is TGTGCCAGCAGTTTGACAGGGGACTATGGCTACACCTTC.

This chain connects TRBV6-1 to TRBJ2-1, with 12 bases that match TRBD2. With 2 bases clipped from V and 1 base from J, the junction kept 9 bases outside the gene matches. The CDR3 is made up of 19 amino acids. Germline CDR1 reads MNHNS; CDR2 reads SASEGT. CDR3: CASSENRLAGGRSYNEQFF. CDR3 sequence (DNA): TGTGCCAGCAGTGAAAATCGGCTAGCGGGAGGGCGGTCCTACAATGAGCAGTTCTTC.

This chain joins TRBV6-6 and TRBJ1-2; D is perhaps TRBD1 (6 bases). The CDR3 has 16 amino acids. Germline lookup yields CDR1 MNHNY and CDR2 SVGAGI (reference sequence). The V end lost 7 bases, the J end lost 5 bases, and 23 bases lay between the germline ends. Here the CDR3 reads CASNLQGYGQSYGYTF. The CDR3 DNA sequence: TGTGCCAGCAACCTCCAGGGGTATGGCCAATCTTATGGCTACACCTTC.

This chain uses TRBV5-1 with TRBJ1-1, with D perhaps TRBD1 (6 bases). CDR3 length equals 14 residues. Germline-derived CDR1 and CDR2 are SGHRS and YFSETQ. The ends were cut back, 4 bases at V and 3 bases at J, with 13 bases in the middle. The CDR3 DNA reads as TGCGCCAGCAGCGCTAGGACAGTTGACACTGAAGCTTTCTTT. Protein product: CASSARTVDTEAFF.

The chain uses TRBV27 and TRBJ2-5, with TRBD1 identical over 9 bases. CDR3 size: 15 residues. The V segment lost 5 bases and the J segment 4 bases; nucleotides outside the gene matches: 8. The V gene's germline CDR1 is MNHEY and CDR2 SMNVEV (reference sequence). The CDR3 reads CASSRTGGFRETQYF. CDR3 bases: TGTGCCAGCAGTCGTACAGGGGGCTTTCGAGAGACCCAGTACTTC.

The chain combines TRBV27 with TRBJ2-7, with 8 bases that match TRBD2. The V and J ends lost 3 bases and 3 bases, in that order; junction bases with no gene match: 7. CDR1 is MNHEY and CDR2 is SMNVEV in the germline V gene (reference sequence). This CDR3 is built from 15 residues. CDR3 nucleotides: TGTGCCAGCAGTTTCTATAGCGGGAAGGTCTACGAGCAGTACTTC. Translated: CASSFYSGKVYEQYF.

This clone was found many times. The junction departs from the called germline gene at one end, perhaps through a read error. The rearrangement uses TRBV19 and TRBJ2-7; TRBD1 matches 8 bases. The CDR3 runs to 14 residues. Germline CDR1 and CDR2: LNHDA and SQIVND (reference sequence). The DNA for the CDR3 is TGCCGGGACAGGTCCTCAGGGGGCTCCTACGAGCAGTACTTC. Its translation is CRDRSSGGSYEQYF.

This sequence joins TRBV14 and TRBJ1-6, with TRBD1 matching 8 bases. Per germline, CDR1 SGHDN and CDR2 FVKESK. This CDR3 region has 15 residues. Trimming at V came to 1 base and at J to 10 bases, leaving 6 bases not matched to a gene. CDR3 DNA: TGTGCCAGCAGCCAAGTCCTCACAGGGGGGTCACCCCTCCACTTT. It yields the protein CASSQVLTGGSPLHF. Variable domain in full (rest from reference TRBV14 and TRBJ1-6): EAGVTQFPSHSVIEKGQTVTLRCDPISGHDNLYWYRRVMGKEIKFLLHFVKESKQDESGMPNNRFLAERTGGTYSTLKVQPAELEDSGVYFCASSQVLTGGSPLHFGNGTRLTVT.

The gene calls are TRBV12-3 or TRBV12-4 and TRBJ2-5; D call uncertain. V was shortened by 3 bases and J by 5 bases, with 7 bases between the two germline ends. This CDR3 has 12 amino acids. The CDR3 DNA reads TGTGCCAGCAGTTTGGCCGTTGAGACCCAGTACTTC. Translated: CASSLAVETQYF.